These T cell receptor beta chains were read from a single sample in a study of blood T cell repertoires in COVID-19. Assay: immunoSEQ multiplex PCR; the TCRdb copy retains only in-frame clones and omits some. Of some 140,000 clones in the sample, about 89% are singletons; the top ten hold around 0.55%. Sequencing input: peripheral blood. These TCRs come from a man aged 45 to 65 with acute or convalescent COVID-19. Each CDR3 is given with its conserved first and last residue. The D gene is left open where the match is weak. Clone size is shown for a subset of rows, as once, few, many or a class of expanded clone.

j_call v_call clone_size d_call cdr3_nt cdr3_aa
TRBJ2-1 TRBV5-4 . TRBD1 TGTGCCAGCAGCCTTACAGGGGCGAGCTCCTACAATGAGCAGTTCTTC CASSLTGASSYNEQFF
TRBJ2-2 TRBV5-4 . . TGTGCCAGCACCCTAGGGGGGGTCTCCACCGGGGAGCTGTTTTTT CASTLGGVSTGELFF
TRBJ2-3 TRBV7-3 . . TGTGCCAGCAGCTTAACTAGTGCAGATACGCAGTATTTT CASSLTSADTQYF
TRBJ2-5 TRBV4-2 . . TGTGCCAGCAGCCAAGGTGGCTACGCGGGTCAGACCCAGTACTTC CASSQGGYAGQTQYF
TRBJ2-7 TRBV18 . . TGTGCCAGCTCACCAATCCAGGGGCACTCCTACGAGCAGTACTTC CASSPIQGHSYEQYF
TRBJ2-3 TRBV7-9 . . TGTGCCAGCAGCTTAGGTTCCCCAGGGGTGGGGGATACGCAGTATTTT CASSLGSPGVGDTQYF
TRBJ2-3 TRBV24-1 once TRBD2 TGTGCCACCAGTGACCCCAAAGGACTAGCTGTTCACACAGATACGCAGTATTTT CATSDPKGLAVHTDTQYF
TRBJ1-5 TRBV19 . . TGTGCCAGTAGTACCGGACACTCTTCGGGCAATCAGCCCCAGCATTTT CASSTGHSSGNQPQHF
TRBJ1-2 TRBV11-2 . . TGTGCCAGCAGCAAACGAGGGTACAACCCCCATGGCTACACCTTC CASSKRGYNPHGYTF
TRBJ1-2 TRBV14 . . TGTGCCAGCAGCCAAGTAGGGCCAAGAGGGCATTTTGGCTACACCTTC CASSQVGPRGHFGYTF
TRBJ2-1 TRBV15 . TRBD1 TGTGCCACCAGCAGAGTCCGACAGGGGAACAATGAGCAGTTCTTC CATSRVRQGNNEQFF
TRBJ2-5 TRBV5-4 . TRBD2 TGTGCCAGCAGCTGGCGGGGGCAAGAGACCCAGTACTTC CASSWRGQETQYF
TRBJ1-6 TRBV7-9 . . TGTGCCAGCAGCTCATCTGGCGGGGGGAGAGATTCACCCCTCCACTTT CASSSSGGGRDSPLHF
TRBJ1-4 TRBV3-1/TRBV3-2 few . TGTGCCAGCAGCCAAAGAACAGGTGGGGATGAAAAACTGTTTTTT CASSQRTGGDEKLFF
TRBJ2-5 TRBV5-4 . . TGTGCCAGCAGTAGCCAAGAGACCCAGTACTTC CASSSQETQYF
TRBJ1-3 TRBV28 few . TGTGCCAGCGGGGGGGCTGGCGCTGGAAACACCATATATTTT CASGGAGAGNTIYF
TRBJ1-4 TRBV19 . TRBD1 TGTGCCAGTAGGGACAGGGCTACTGAAAAACTGTTTTTT CASRDRATEKLFF
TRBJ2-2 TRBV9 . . TGTGCCAGCAGCGTAGGGACACCTAACACCGGGGAGCTGTTTTTT CASSVGTPNTGELFF
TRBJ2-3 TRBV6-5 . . TGTGCCAGCAACCTACAGGGTGTTGGGCCAGATACGCAGTATTTT CASNLQGVGPDTQYF
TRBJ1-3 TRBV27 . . TGTGCCAGCAGTTTATCAGGAGCTGGAAACACCATATATTTT CASSLSGAGNTIYF
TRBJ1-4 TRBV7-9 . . TGTGCCAGCAGCTTAGGACTGGCAGGGGAAGAAAAACTGTTTTTT CASSLGLAGEEKLFF
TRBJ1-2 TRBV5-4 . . TGTGCCAGCAGCCCAAGTCTTGGGCAGGGCTATGGCTACACCTTC CASSPSLGQGYGYTF
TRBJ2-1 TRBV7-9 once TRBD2 TGTGCCAGCAGCGTAGGACTAGCGGGTATGTACAATGAGCAGTTCTTC CASSVGLAGMYNEQFF
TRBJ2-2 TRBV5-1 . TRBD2 TGCGCCAGCAGCTTAACTAGCGGAGAAAACACCGGGGAGCTGTTTTTT CASSLTSGENTGELFF
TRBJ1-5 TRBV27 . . TGTGCCAGCAGTGGAGTAGAAGGCAATCAGCCCCAGCATTTT CASSGVEGNQPQHF